Below, 27 T cell receptor beta chains from the same sample are listed, as sequenced in a study of blood T cell repertoires in COVID-19. Profiled with immunoSEQ multiplex PCR; TCRdb holds only in-frame clones, not every one. The sample includes 120,000 to 150,000 clones, over 75% of them seen just once. The sample consisted of peripheral blood. These receptors all stem from a woman in her sixties or seventies with COVID-19, enrolled during active disease.

This chain uses TRBV20-1 with TRBJ2-7; D perhaps matches TRBD1 (5 bases). Trimming took 6 bases from V and 9 from J, leaving 15 bases between them. The length of the CDR3 is 11 residues. Germline values: CDR1 DFQATT, CDR2 SNEGSKA (reference sequence). CDR3 protein: CSARSGPGQYF. The CDR3 DNA is TGCAGTGCCAGGTCAGGGCCCGGGCAGTACTTC.

This chain connects TRBV6-5 to TRBJ1-1; D is unresolved. The CDR3 totals 13 residues. V lost 0 bases, J lost 11 bases, and 13 bases lay in between. Germline CDR1 is MNHEY and CDR2 is SVGAGI. CDR3 DNA sequence: TGTGCCAGCAGTTACTCAGAGGGTACCTTTGCTTTCTTT. This codes for CASSYSEGTFAFF.

The chain uses TRBV19 and TRBJ1-1, with TRBD1 matching 8 bases. In germline, CDR1 is LNHDA, CDR2 SQIVND (reference sequence). The trim removed 3 bases at V and 9 bases at J, leaving 6 bases unmatched. The length of the CDR3 is 13 residues. The CDR3 nucleotides are TGTGCCAGTAGTATGGGACCAGGGGGCAAAGCTTTCTTT. This codes for CASSMGPGGKAFF.

This clone was found once. Other nucleotide sequences in the sample specify the same CDR3. V is TRBV6-5 and J is TRBJ2-7; D is undetermined. Germline CDR1 MNHEY, CDR2 SVGAGI. Trimming shortened V by 2 bases and J by 2 bases, and 13 bases separated the two germline ends. The CDR3 runs 15 residues. The CDR3 DNA reads as TGTGCCAGCAGTTACGCCGACAACAGCCCCTACGAGCAGTACTTC. The encoded protein is CASSYADNSPYEQYF.

The chain combines TRBV5-1 with TRBJ2-5; 7 bases agree with TRBD1. This CDR3 comprises 15 residues. Looked up from germline, CDR1 is SGHRS and CDR2 is YFSETQ. V dropped 4 bases and J dropped 1; count of bases not matched to a gene: 7. The CDR3 protein is CASSPDGTVQETQYF. In DNA form, the CDR3 reads TGCGCCAGCAGCCCTGATGGGACAGTCCAAGAGACCCAGTACTTC. The full variable domain, in which reference TRBV5-1 and TRBJ2-5 provide the parts outside the CDR3, is KAGVTQTPRYLIKTRGQQVTLSCSPISGHRSVSWYQQTPGQGLQFLFEYFSETQRNKGNFPGRFSGRQFSNSRSEMNVSTLELGDSALYLCASSPDGTVQETQYFGPGTRLLVL.

The V gene is TRBV28, the J gene TRBJ1-6; TRBD1 is a possible D gene (6 bases). The CDR3 sequence is 16 residues long. Between the trimmed V and J ends, which lost 6 bases and 9 bases, there was a span of 21 bases. CDR1 and CDR2 from the germline V gene are MDHEN and SYDVKM. CDR3 loop: CASSPGAGAEFSPLHF. The CDR3 DNA reads as TGTGCCAGCAGCCCGGGGGCGGGGGCCGAATTTTCACCCCTCCACTTT.

The J gene is TRBJ2-5, the V gene TRBV10-3; tentative D call: TRBD2 (6 bases). The V end lost 6 bases, the J end lost 0 bases, and 11 bases lay between the germline ends. The length of the CDR3 is 14 residues. Germline V gene data show CDR1 as ENHRY and CDR2 as SYGVKD. CDR3 nucleotide sequence: TGTGCCATCAGGAGTAGCGGCAACCAAGAGACCCAGTACTTC. This translates into CAIRSSGNQETQYF.

The V call is TRBV30, the J call TRBJ2-7; 7 nucleotides align to TRBD1. Germline V CDR1 and CDR2: GTSNPN, SVGIG (reference sequence). The length of the CDR3 is 15 residues. J gave up 3 bases and V 3 bases, and 11 bases lay outside the gene matches. CDR3 sequence reads: CAWRPIPGQIYEQYF. The CDR3 region has the DNA TGTGCCTGGAGACCTATCCCGGGACAGATCTACGAGCAGTACTTC. Supplemented by reference TRBV30 and TRBJ2-7, the full variable domain reads SQTIHQWPATLVQPVGSPLSLECTVEGTSNPNLYWYRQAAGRGLQLLFYSVGIGQISSEVPQNLSASRPQDRQFILSSKKLLLSDSGFYLCAWRPIPGQIYEQYFGPGTRLTVT.

The chain is built from TRBV13 and TRBJ2-2; 8 bases are a match to TRBD2. The V segment lost 4 bases and the J segment 0 bases; nucleotides outside the gene matches: 7. The CDR3 is 17 residues long. Germline V gives CDR1 PRHDT, CDR2 FYEKMQ (reference sequence). In nucleotides, the CDR3 is TGTGCCAGCAGCTGTGACACGGGACTAGCGAACACCGGGGAGCTGTTTTTT. The encoded protein is CASSCDTGLANTGELFF.

The CDR3 here is CATSDAVSQETQYF. CDR3 DNA: TGTGCCACCAGTGACGCTGTGAGCCAAGAGACCCAGTACTTC. The chain links TRBV24-1 to TRBJ2-5; the D is unclear. CDR1 KGHDR and CDR2 SFDVKD come from the germline V gene. This CDR3 spans 14 amino acids. With 4 bases removed from V and 1 base from J, the gap between germline ends came to 9 bases.

J is TRBJ2-1 and V is TRBV14; 11 positions match TRBD2. V lost 2 bases, J lost 6 bases, and 3 bases stayed unmatched. The length of the CDR3 is 15 residues. Germline-derived CDR1 and CDR2 are SGHDN and FVKESK. The CDR3 region has the DNA TGTGCCAGCAGCCAACTAGCGGGGGGCCTCAATGAGCAGTTCTTC. Encoded protein: CASSQLAGGLNEQFF.

This chain uses TRBV5-1 with TRBJ2-1; the match to TRBD2 covers 10 bases. The CDR3 is 17 amino acids. Trimming cost V 5 bases and J 0 bases; bases outside gene matches: 8. Germline loops: CDR1 SGHRS, CDR2 YFSETQ. CDR3 sequence (DNA): TGCGCCAGCAGGACCGGTAGCGGGGGGAGCTCCTACAATGAGCAGTTCTTC. As protein: CASRTGSGGSSYNEQFF.

This clone appeared a few times. The V and J genes are TRBV4-2 and TRBJ1-2; D call uncertain. This CDR3 region has 15 residues. Looked up from germline, CDR1 is LGHNA and CDR2 is YNFKEQ. V dropped 0 bases and J dropped 0 bases, with 8 bases sitting between them. CDR3 region: CASSQDREANYGYTF. The CDR3 DNA follows: TGTGCCAGCAGCCAAGACAGAGAGGCTAACTATGGCTACACCTTC.

The genes are TRBV7-3 and TRBJ1-6; D gene uncertain. The CDR3 contains 12 residues. V was pared by 1 base and J by 9 bases, with 4 bases between. The germline CDR1 and CDR2 sequences are SGHTA and FQGTGA. DNA for the CDR3: TGTGCCAGCAGCTTAATCGGTTCACCCCTCCACTTT. This gives the protein CASSLIGSPLHF.

This clone is a singleton in its sample. J is TRBJ2-7 and V is TRBV13, with TRBD1 matching 8 bases. Germline V lookup: CDR1 PRHDT, CDR2 FYEKMQ (reference sequence). CDR3 length equals 17 residues. With 0 bases clipped from V and 5 bases from J, the junction kept 12 bases outside the gene matches. The CDR3 spells CASSLGIDRGAPHEQYF. In nucleotides, the CDR3 is TGTGCCAGCAGCTTAGGGATAGACAGGGGCGCTCCCCACGAGCAGTACTTC.

The chain has TRBV18 and TRBJ2-3; possibly TRBD2 for D (6 bases). The V end lost 2 bases, the J end lost 2 bases, and 14 bases lay between the germline ends. The CDR3 contains 16 residues. The germline gives CDR1 KGHSH, CDR2 LQKENI. The CDR3 loop reads CASSPGGGPYTDTQYF. CDR3 coding DNA: TGTGCCAGCTCACCAGGGGGAGGACCCTACACAGATACGCAGTATTTT.

This chain links TRBV5-6 with TRBJ1-5; D might be TRBD1 (6 bases). V shed 3 bases and J shed 3 bases, with 10 bases lying between them. This CDR3 contains 14 residues. Per germline, CDR1 SGHDT and CDR2 YYEEEE. CDR3: CASSSRGYNQPQHF. CDR3 sequence (DNA): TGTGCCAGCAGCTCGAGGGGGTACAATCAGCCCCAGCATTTT. Combining the CDR3 with reference TRBV5-6 and TRBJ1-5 gives the whole variable domain DAGVTQSPTHLIKTRGQQVTLRCSPKSGHDTVSWYQQALGQGPQFIFQYYEEEERQRGNFPDRFSGHQFPNYSSELNVNALLLGDSALYLCASSSRGYNQPQHFGDGTRLSIL.

The chain couples TRBV5-1 to TRBJ2-2, with D possibly matching TRBD1 (5 bases). The CDR3 consists of 15 residues. CDR1 SGHRS and CDR2 YFSETQ come from the germline V gene. Trimming removed 5 bases at V and 7 bases at J, with 18 bases between. This CDR3 reads CASRENPGLNGELFF. The CDR3 region has the DNA TGCGCCAGCAGGGAGAACCCAGGGTTGAACGGGGAGCTGTTTTTT. Full variable domain (remainder filled in from reference TRBV5-1 and TRBJ2-2): KAGVTQTPRYLIKTRGQQVTLSCSPISGHRSVSWYQQTPGQGLQFLFEYFSETQRNKGNFPGRFSGRQFSNSRSEMNVSTLELGDSALYLCASRENPGLNGELFFGEGSRLTVL.

This chain links TRBV5-1 with TRBJ1-2; no reliable D call. V was pared by 0 bases and J by 3 bases, with 6 bases between. The germline V gene encodes CDR1 SGHRS and CDR2 YFSETQ. The CDR3 extends over 13 amino acids. CDR3 bases: TGCGCCAGCAGCTTGGATCCCTACTATGGCTACACCTTC. Its protein is CASSLDPYYGYTF.

The chain recombines TRBV6-5 with TRBJ2-2; D might be TRBD1 (5 bases). CDR1 is MNHEY and CDR2 is SVGAGI in the germline V gene. The CDR3 covers 15 residues. With 1 base removed from V and 3 bases from J, the gap between germline ends came to 9 bases. CDR3 region: CASSYWGSDTGELFF. CDR3 nucleotide sequence: TGTGCCAGCAGTTACTGGGGCAGTGACACCGGGGAGCTGTTTTTT.

This clone was found a few times. The V gene is TRBV2, the J gene TRBJ1-2; D is uncertain. Per the germline V gene, CDR1 is SNHLY and CDR2 is FYNNEI. The CDR3 loop spans 13 amino acids. The V gene lost 1 base and the J gene lost 5 bases, with 8 bases spanning the gap. CDR3 region: CASSEGRQYGYTF. CDR3 DNA sequence: TGTGCCAGCAGTGAAGGCAGGCAGTATGGCTACACCTTC.

This chain connects TRBV5-1 to TRBJ2-2, with 9 bases matching TRBD1. CDR3 size: 16 residues. Germline-derived CDR1 and CDR2 are SGHRS and YFSETQ. V was pared by 0 bases and J by 3 bases, with 3 bases of the junction left unmatched. The CDR3 region is CASSLGQGVDTGELFF. The CDR3 nucleotides read TGCGCCAGCAGCTTGGGACAGGGGGTGGACACCGGGGAGCTGTTTTTT. Drawing the rest from reference TRBV5-1 and TRBJ2-2, the complete variable domain is KAGVTQTPRYLIKTRGQQVTLSCSPISGHRSVSWYQQTPGQGLQFLFEYFSETQRNKGNFPGRFSGRQFSNSRSEMNVSTLELGDSALYLCASSLGQGVDTGELFFGEGSRLTVL.

The chain combines TRBV18 with TRBJ1-2; 8 bases map to TRBD1. J gave up 6 bases and V 3 bases, and 9 bases lay outside the gene matches. The V gene's germline CDR1 is KGHSH and CDR2 LQKENI. The CDR3 sequence is 15 residues long. The CDR3 bases are TGTGCCAGCTCACCGCCAAGGACAGGGATCCATGGCTACACCTTC. It yields the protein CASSPPRTGIHGYTF.

The chain uses TRBV4-1 and TRBJ1-1; no firm D call. Germline loops: CDR1 MGHRA, CDR2 YSYEKL. V gave up 2 bases and J gave up 6 bases, with 19 bases separating them. This CDR3 is built from 16 residues. The CDR3 protein is CASSQHLMNAGSEAFF. In DNA form, the CDR3 reads TGCGCCAGCAGCCAACACCTTATGAACGCGGGATCTGAAGCTTTCTTT.

The V and J genes are TRBV21-1 and TRBJ1-2; no check of the table's D call, TRBD1, against the DNA was made. TRBV21-1 is listed as a pseudogene. CDR3 length equals 19 residues. DNA for the CDR3: TGTGCCAGCAGCAGTCACAGCCAGGGGGTATTTAGTTGGCACTATGGCTACACCTTC. Protein sequence: CASSSHSQGVFSWHYGYTF.

The chain employs TRBV28 and TRBJ1-2, with 9 bases that match TRBD1. CDR1 is MDHEN and CDR2 is SYDVKM in the germline V gene. V was pared by 4 bases and J by 4 bases, with 13 bases of the junction left unmatched. The CDR3 sequence is 17 residues long. The CDR3 spells CASSSPLYRGLVYGYTF. The CDR3 DNA sequence: TGTGCCAGCAGTTCACCTCTTTACAGGGGGCTGGTCTATGGCTACACCTTC.

This clone was seen a handful of times. J is TRBJ1-5 and V is TRBV4-1; TRBD1 matches at 7 bases. Germline V CDR1 and CDR2: MGHRA, YSYEKL. Trimming cost V 2 bases and J 6 bases; bases outside gene matches: 7. The CDR3 consists of 15 residues. CDR3 DNA sequence: TGCGCCAGCAGCCAACACCACAGGGGTATTCAGCCCCAGCATTTT. Encoded protein: CASSQHHRGIQPQHF.